These 22 T cell receptor beta chains share one sample of origin, sequenced in a study of T cells after yellow fever vaccination. TCRdb re-derived calls from the 5' RACE reads in MiXCR, one entry per CDR3 protein. The sample holds approximately 510,000 distinct CDR3 sequences, 21% seen once. Specimen: PBMCs, collected approximately 22 days after the first yellow fever vaccination. These receptors came from a man between 18 and 29 years old who received the YFV17D yellow fever vaccine.

In its sample, this clonotype was seen a few times. The rearrangement uses TRBV6-2 or TRBV6-3 and TRBJ2-3; 12 bases are shared with TRBD2. The CDR3 has 21 amino acids. V dropped 3 bases and J dropped 1; count of bases not matched to a gene: 17. The germline CDR1 and CDR2 sequences are MNHEY and SVGEGT. DNA for the CDR3: TGTGCCAGCAGTTATGCCAACCGTGGACTAGCGGGGTACCACGGCACAGATACGCAGTATTTT. It yields the protein CASSYANRGLAGYHGTDTQYF.

This clonotype was seen repeatedly, ten times or more. DNA for the CDR3: TGTGCCAGCAGCCAAGAAGGTGCCTACCGAAGCTCCTACGAGCAGTACTTC. Protein: CASSQEGAYRSSYEQYF. The chain has TRBV4-2 and TRBJ2-7, with D unresolved. The CDR3 has 17 amino acids. The V end lost 0 bases, the J end lost 0 bases, and 15 bases lay between the germline ends. The germline V gene encodes CDR1 LGHNA and CDR2 YNFKEQ.

The chain employs TRBV5-4 and TRBJ2-7, with 10 bases identical to TRBD2. CDR1 is SGHNT and CDR2 is YYREEE in the germline V gene (reference sequence). The CDR3 loop spans 17 amino acids. The V gene end was trimmed by 0 bases and the J gene end by 0 bases; junction bases not matched to a gene: 6. DNA of the CDR3: TGTGCCAGCAGCTTGGCGGGTAGCGGGGGGAGCTCCTACGAGCAGTACTTC. It specifies CASSLAGSGGSSYEQYF.

In its sample, this clonotype was seen many times. As DNA, the CDR3 is TGTGCCAGCAGCTTGGGTCTTGGGGGTTCACCCCTCCACTTT. It encodes CASSLGLGGSPLHF. This sequence joins TRBV5-6 and TRBJ1-6; possibly TRBD1 for D (5 bases). This CDR3 contains 14 residues. Trimming shortened V by 0 bases and J by 9 bases, and 10 bases separated the two germline ends. Per germline, CDR1 SGHDT and CDR2 YYEEEE.

The genes are TRBV20-1 and TRBJ1-5; tentative D call: TRBD1 (6 bases). The CDR3 is 13 amino acids. The V gene lost 7 bases and the J gene lost 4 bases, with 14 bases spanning the gap. Looked up from germline, CDR1 is DFQATT and CDR2 is SNEGSKA (reference sequence). The CDR3 sequence is CSVATGGNQPQHF. DNA of the CDR3: TGCAGTGTAGCGACAGGAGGGAATCAGCCCCAGCATTTT.

The chain is built from TRBV20-1 and TRBJ1-1; no reliable D call. The CDR3 is 11 amino acids. V was cut by 1 base and J by 6 bases, with 6 bases left in between. Germline CDR1 is DFQATT and CDR2 is SNEGSKA (reference sequence). In DNA form, the CDR3 reads TGCAGTGCTAGAGCGGAGGCTGAAGCTTTCTTT. Its protein is CSARAEAEAFF.

This rearrangement joins TRBV20-1 to TRBJ2-3; D perhaps matches TRBD2 (6 bases). The germline V and J ends were trimmed by 3 bases and 0 bases, with 13 bases remaining between them. CDR3 length equals 15 residues. Germline CDR1 is DFQATT and CDR2 is SNEGSKA (reference sequence). Here the CDR3 DNA reads TGCAGTGCTAGCCCGGGGGAGACAAGCACAGATACGCAGTATTTT. Translation gives CSASPGETSTDTQYF.

The chain has TRBV2 and TRBJ2-3, with a possible D match to TRBD2 (6 bases). Trimming took off 10 bases at V and 2 bases at J, with 19 bases between the two ends. Germline lookup yields CDR1 SNHLY and CDR2 FYNNEI. CDR3 length equals 15 residues. The CDR3: CANKGGRGPTDTQYF. The CDR3 region has the DNA TGTGCCAACAAAGGAGGGCGGGGTCCCACAGATACGCAGTATTTT.

V and J are TRBV6-5 and TRBJ1-5, with a possible D match to TRBD1 (5 bases). V lost 4 bases and J 4 bases, leaving 8 bases between the germline ends. The germline V gene encodes CDR1 MNHEY and CDR2 SVGAGI. The length of the CDR3 is 13 residues. The CDR3 protein is CASSSQDNQPQHF. DNA of the CDR3: TGTGCCAGCAGTTCACAGGATAATCAGCCCCAGCATTTT.

This clonotype was counted between two and nine times. This sequence joins TRBV29-1 and TRBJ1-3; D might be TRBD1 (5 bases). The V end lost 1 base, the J end lost 3 bases, and 16 bases lay between the germline ends. This CDR3 spans 16 amino acids. The germline V gene has CDR1 SQVTM and CDR2 ANQGSEA. The CDR3 loop is CSVEVSPEGRGNTIYF. The CDR3 region has the DNA TGCAGCGTTGAAGTTTCCCCGGAGGGACGTGGAAACACCATATATTTT. Full variable domain (remainder filled in from reference TRBV29-1 and TRBJ1-3): SAVISQKPSRDICQRGTSLTIQCQVDSQVTMMFWYRQQPGQSLTLIATANQGSEATYESGFVIDKFPISRPNLTFSTLTVSNMSPEDSSIYLCSVEVSPEGRGNTIYFGEGSWLTVV.

The J gene is TRBJ1-5, the V gene TRBV18; the D gene is possibly TRBD1 (5 bases). The CDR3 contains 15 residues. Per germline, CDR1 KGHSH and CDR2 LQKENI. Trimming took 6 bases from V and 0 from J, leaving 12 bases between them. CDR3 coding DNA: TGTGCCAGCTCCCGGGCTCAGGGTAGCAATCAGCCCCAGCATTTT. It specifies CASSRAQGSNQPQHF.

This clonotype has more than one count but fewer than ten. This chain links TRBV10-3 with TRBJ1-1; weak D call: TRBD1 (5 bases). V was cut by 10 bases and J by 0 bases, with 12 bases left in between. This CDR3 comprises 13 residues. Looked up from germline, CDR1 is ENHRY and CDR2 is SYGVKD. CDR3 residues: CATSGTMNTEAFF. The CDR3 coding sequence is TGTGCCACCTCTGGGACCATGAACACTGAAGCTTTCTTT.

This clonotype occurred many times. This chain uses TRBV15 with TRBJ2-5; D gene unclear. With 0 bases removed from V and 5 bases from J, the gap between germline ends came to 4 bases. Per the germline V gene, CDR1 is LNHNV and CDR2 is YYDKDF (reference sequence). The CDR3 has 12 amino acids. CDR3 in DNA: TGTGCCACCAGCAGAGATCAGGAGACCCAGTACTTC. It is translated as CATSRDQETQYF.

This clonotype came up many times. The gene calls are TRBV12-3 or TRBV12-4 and TRBJ2-1; TRBD2 aligns across 10 bases. The V gene end was trimmed by 5 bases and the J gene end by 10 bases; junction bases not matched to a gene: 14. The CDR3 has 16 residues. CDR3 loop: CASSPFGSGGAQEQFF. CDR3 sequence (DNA): TGTGCCAGCAGTCCATTCGGGAGCGGGGGGGCGCAGGAGCAGTTCTTC.

This clonotype has only one observation. The chain carries TRBV6-1 and TRBJ2-3; no reliable D call. V gave up 6 bases and J gave up 7 bases, with 17 bases separating them. Germline assignment: CDR1 MNHNS and CDR2 SASEGT. The length of the CDR3 is 14 residues. The CDR3 DNA sequence: TGTGCCAGCAGCGCGCCCTTACATTCCTATACGCAGTATTTT. This sequence encodes CASSAPLHSYTQYF.

The table lists this clonotype with a few counts. The V gene is TRBV4-1, the J gene TRBJ2-1; 11 bases map to TRBD2. V was pared by 4 bases and J by 1 base, with 9 bases of the junction left unmatched. The CDR3 sequence is 18 residues long. Germline CDR1 reads MGHRA; CDR2 reads YSYEKL. The CDR3 sequence is CASSPGLAGVQSYNEQFF. CDR3 sequence (DNA): TGCGCCAGCAGCCCTGGACTAGCGGGCGTACAGTCCTACAATGAGCAGTTCTTC.

The chain combines TRBV5-1 with TRBJ1-1, with D perhaps matching TRBD1 (6 bases). Germline-derived CDR1 and CDR2 are SGHRS and YFSETQ. This CDR3 spans 16 amino acids. V was pared by 1 base and J by 0 bases, with 13 bases between. The CDR3 DNA reads TGCGCCAGCAGCTTGAGCCTACAGGGTCTGAACACTGAAGCTTTCTTT. Its translation: CASSLSLQGLNTEAFF.

This clonotype occurred many times. V usage is TRBV7-2 and J usage is TRBJ1-2, with 9 bases lining up with TRBD1. V shed 5 bases, J shed 8 bases, and the junction held 6 bases outside the gene matches. CDR1 and CDR2 from the germline V gene are SGHTA and FQGNSA. CDR3 length: 13 amino acids. The CDR3 nucleotides read TGTGCCAGCAGCGCTACAGGGGGCACAGGCTACACCTTC. Its protein is CASSATGGTGYTF. The whole variable domain, remainder taken from reference TRBV7-2 and TRBJ1-2, is GAGVSQSPSNKVTEKGKDVELRCDPISGHTALYWYRQSLGQGLEFLIYFQGNSAPDKSGLPSDRFSAERTGGSVSTLTIQRTQQEDSAVYLCASSATGGTGYTFGSGTRLTVV.

V gene TRBV12-3 or TRBV12-4 combines with J gene TRBJ1-1; D is undetermined. The CDR3 length is 12 residues. Trimming left V 3 bases short and J 5 bases short, with 7 bases between. The CDR3 loop is CASSLSATEAFF. The CDR3 DNA sequence: TGTGCCAGCAGTTTGTCTGCGACTGAAGCTTTCTTT.

This clonotype was recorded a few times. This chain links TRBV4-3 with TRBJ1-6; perhaps TRBD1 as D (6 bases). This CDR3 is built from 16 residues. CDR1 is LGHNA, CDR2 YSLEER, per germline. Trimming left V 0 bases short and J 7 bases short, with 13 bases between. CDR3 nucleotides: TGCGCCAGCAGCCAAGAAGGGGGACGGAGAAATTCACCCCTCCACTTT. This encodes CASSQEGGRRNSPLHF.

The chain links TRBV6-1 to TRBJ2-5, with TRBD1 identical over 10 bases. The CDR3 runs to 14 residues. J was trimmed by 3 bases and V by 3 bases; bases with no gene match: 1. Germline CDR1 and CDR2: MNHNS and SASEGT. The CDR3 DNA reads TGTGCCAGCAGTGAGGGGACAGGGGAAGAGACCCAGTACTTC. It specifies CASSEGTGEETQYF.

V gene TRBV7-6 combines with J gene TRBJ2-7; 9 nucleotides agree with TRBD1. This CDR3 is 15 amino acids long. Germline CDR1 is SGHVS and CDR2 is FNYEAQ. Germline trimming cut 5 bases from V and 3 bases from J; bases unmatched to any gene: 8. CDR3: CASSRQGEALYEQYF. The CDR3 bases are TGTGCCAGCAGCCGACAGGGGGAGGCTCTCTACGAGCAGTACTTC.